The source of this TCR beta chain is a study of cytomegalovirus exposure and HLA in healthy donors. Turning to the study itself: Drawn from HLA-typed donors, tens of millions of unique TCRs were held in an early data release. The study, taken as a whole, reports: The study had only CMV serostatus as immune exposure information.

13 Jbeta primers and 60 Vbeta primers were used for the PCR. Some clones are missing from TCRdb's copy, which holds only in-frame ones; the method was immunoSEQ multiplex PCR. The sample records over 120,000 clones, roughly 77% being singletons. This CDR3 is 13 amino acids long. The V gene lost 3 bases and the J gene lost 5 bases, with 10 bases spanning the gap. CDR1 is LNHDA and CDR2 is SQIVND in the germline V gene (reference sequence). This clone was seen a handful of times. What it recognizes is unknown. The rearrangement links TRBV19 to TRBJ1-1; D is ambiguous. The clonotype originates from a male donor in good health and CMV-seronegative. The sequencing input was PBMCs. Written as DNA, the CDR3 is TGTGCCAGTAGTATTCGAGGAAGGACTGAAGCTTTCTTT. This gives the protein CASSIRGRTEAFF.